The 16 T cell receptor beta chains presented below share a single source sample, sequenced in a study of T cells after yellow fever vaccination (dated 2019 in TCRdb). Library prep was done by 5' RACE. The sequencer listed for this sample is Illumina HiSeq 2500. The public reads were reanalyzed by TCRdb: fastp trimming at Q25, MiXCR alignment, in-frame beta chains only. Entries are consolidated by CDR3 protein sequence, retaining the most common genes and DNA. The sample has 310,000 or so distinct CDR3 sequences on record, approximately 7% of them singletons. Clones ranked in the top ten supply 15% to 20% of the sample. The sample's treatment or condition label is to be understood as: live attenuated yellow fever vaccine strain. The material sequenced was PBMCs, taken about 49 days after the first yellow fever vaccination. These receptors came from a young man who received the YFV17D yellow fever vaccine.

The V call is TRBV7-9, the J call TRBJ2-7; 8 positions match TRBD1. The J segment lost 4 bases and the V segment lost 1 base, leaving 9 bases of the junction unmatched. This CDR3 is 16 amino acids long. Per germline, CDR1 SEHNR and CDR2 FQNEAQ (reference sequence). The CDR3 DNA follows: TGTGCCAGCAGCTTAGGGCCTCCCAGGGGGCTGTACGAGCAGTACTTC. Translation: CASSLGPPRGLYEQYF.

This clonotype was counted only a few times. The chain is built from TRBV5-1 and TRBJ1-2; TRBD1 is a possible D gene (5 bases). CDR1 and CDR2 from the germline V gene are SGHRS and YFSETQ. The CDR3 spans 15 residues. V lost 4 bases and J 2 bases, leaving 15 bases between the germline ends. The CDR3 reads CASSQYDQGNYGYTF. In DNA, the CDR3 is TGCGCCAGCAGCCAATACGACCAGGGCAACTATGGCTACACCTTC.

The rearrangement joins TRBV2 to TRBJ2-5; the D gene is possibly TRBD2 (6 bases). Trimming took 5 bases from V and 5 from J, leaving 15 bases between them. In germline, CDR1 is SNHLY, CDR2 FYNNEI. The CDR3 covers 14 residues. CDR3 sequence: CASSPSIGGETQYF. In nucleotides, the CDR3 is TGTGCCAGCAGTCCTTCCATTGGGGGGGAGACCCAGTACTTC.

The chain employs TRBV7-2 and TRBJ2-7; D is undetermined. Germline V gives CDR1 SGHTA, CDR2 FQGNSA. V was shortened by 1 base and J by 2 bases, with 9 bases between the two germline ends. CDR3 length: 14 residues. The CDR3 nucleotides are TGTGCCAGCAGCTTAGTCTTGCCCACCTACGAGCAGTACTTC. Translated, it gives CASSLVLPTYEQYF.

This clonotype has just a few counts. J is TRBJ2-7 and V is TRBV11-2; D might be TRBD1 (6 bases). V lost 5 bases and J lost 11, with 16 bases in between. Germline CDR1 is SGHAT and CDR2 is FQNNGV. CDR3 length equals 12 residues. The CDR3 reads CASSLSRDKKYF. The CDR3 nucleotides are TGTGCCAGCAGCCTCTCCCGGGACAAGAAGTACTTC. Full variable domain (outside the CDR3, taken from reference TRBV11-2 and TRBJ2-7): EAGVAQSPRYKIIEKRQSVAFWCNPISGHATLYWYQQILGQGPKLLIQFQNNGVVDDSQLPKDRFSAERLKGVDSTLKIQPAKLEDSAVYLCASSLSRDKKYFGPGTRLTVT.

This clonotype was counted a single time. The chain couples TRBV11-2 to TRBJ1-6; D perhaps matches TRBD1 (5 bases). V was shortened by 1 base and J by 10 bases, with 17 bases between the two germline ends. The CDR3 contains 16 residues. The germline CDR1 and CDR2 sequences are SGHAT and FQNNGV. The CDR3 is CASSLAPGEVGSPLHF. The CDR3 nucleotides are TGTGCCAGCAGCTTAGCCCCGGGGGAAGTTGGATCACCCCTCCACTTT. The full variable domain, rest sourced from reference TRBV11-2 and TRBJ1-6, is EAGVAQSPRYKIIEKRQSVAFWCNPISGHATLYWYQQILGQGPKLLIQFQNNGVVDDSQLPKDRFSAERLKGVDSTLKIQPAKLEDSAVYLCASSLAPGEVGSPLHFGNGTRLTVT.

This clonotype was observed many times. The chain uses TRBV7-2 and TRBJ2-1, with 8 nucleotides matching TRBD2. The ends lost 4 bases at V and 4 bases at J; junction bases unmatched: 3. The CDR3 covers 14 residues. The V gene's germline CDR1 is SGHTA and CDR2 FQGNSA. The CDR3 DNA sequence: TGTGCCAGCAGCTCGGGGGGGCTGTACAATGAGCAGTTCTTC. Amino acids: CASSSGGLYNEQFF.

This clonotype was found once. Sequence at one end of the junction differs from germline and may be a read error. V and J are TRBV7-7 and TRBJ2-5; D gene uncertain. The length of the CDR3 is 15 residues. Germline CDR1 and CDR2: SSHAT and FNYEAQ (reference sequence). This chain's CDR3 is CASSFVIAPQETQYF. CDR3 in DNA: TGTGCTAGCAGCTTTGTTATCGCCCCCCAAGAGACCCAGTACTTC.

This clonotype was picked up a small number of times. The chain combines TRBV6-1 with TRBJ1-5; 7 positions match TRBD1. V gave up 6 bases and J gave up 0 bases; unmatched junction bases: 5. Germline V gene data show CDR1 as MNHNS and CDR2 as SASEGT. This CDR3 is 15 amino acids long. The CDR3 nucleotides read TGTGCCAGCAGGCAGACAGGGTATAGCAATCAGCCCCAGCATTTT. Its translation: CASRQTGYSNQPQHF.

The rearrangement uses TRBV5-4 and TRBJ2-3, with unresolved D. CDR1 SGHNT and CDR2 YYREEE come from the germline V gene (reference sequence). Trimming removed 2 bases at V and 5 bases at J, with 9 bases between. This CDR3 has 13 residues. The CDR3 region is CASSFHSLDTQYF. In nucleotides, the CDR3 is TGTGCCAGCAGCTTCCACTCCTTAGATACGCAGTATTTT.

The chain uses TRBV29-1 and TRBJ2-7, with D perhaps TRBD2 (6 bases). CDR1 and CDR2 (germline): SQVTM, ANQGSEA. The CDR3 extends over 15 amino acids. The V gene lost 0 bases and the J gene lost 5 bases, with 17 bases spanning the gap. CDR3 residues: CSVEESGLTYHEQYV. The CDR3 nucleotides read TGCAGCGTTGAAGAATCGGGACTCACGTACCACGAGCAGTACGTC.

The table lists this clonotype with a few counts. This CDR3 is CASSTTNGSPLHF. The CDR3 DNA reads as TGTGCCAGTAGTACAACAAACGGCTCACCCCTCCACTTT. The chain employs TRBV19 and TRBJ1-6; D gene unclear. The CDR3 consists of 13 residues. Trimming took 4 bases from V and 10 from J, leaving 11 bases between them. From germline, CDR1 is LNHDA and CDR2 SQIVND (reference sequence).

This clonotype has only a few counts. The J gene is TRBJ2-7, the V gene TRBV29-1; D is perhaps TRBD2 (5 bases). CDR1 and CDR2 (germline): SQVTM, ANQGSEA. The CDR3 is made up of 14 amino acids. Trimming stripped 0 bases from V and 1 base from J, with 10 bases between. CDR3 sequence: CSVEDHRGSYEQYF. The DNA for the CDR3 is TGCAGCGTTGAAGATCATCGGGGTTCCTACGAGCAGTACTTC.

V gene TRBV7-9 combines with J gene TRBJ1-1, with D perhaps matching TRBD1 (6 bases). CDR1 and CDR2 from the germline V gene are SEHNR and FQNEAQ (reference sequence). CDR3 length: 14 residues. V dropped 8 bases and J dropped 0 bases, with 13 bases sitting between them. CDR3 sequence (DNA): TGTGCCAGCCGTCAGGGGTTTATGAACACTGAAGCTTTCTTT. This translates into CASRQGFMNTEAFF. The full variable domain, with the rest looked up from reference TRBV7-9 and TRBJ1-1, is DTGVSQNPRHKITKRGQNVTFRCDPISEHNRLYWYRQTLGQGPEFLTYFQNEAQLEKSRLLSDRFSAERPKGSFSTLEIQRTEQGDSAMYLCASRQGFMNTEAFFGQGTRLTVV.

This clonotype appeared a few times. In DNA form, the CDR3 reads TGCAGCGTTGTTCCTTCCGTTGAGCAGTTCTTC. Its translation is CSVVPSVEQFF. The chain is built from TRBV29-1 and TRBJ2-1; D ambiguous. There are 11 residues in the CDR3. V gave up 4 bases and J gave up 9 bases, with 10 bases separating them. Germline assignment: CDR1 SQVTM and CDR2 ANQGSEA.

This clonotype has a handful of counts. V and J are TRBV11-2 and TRBJ2-1, with 11 bases fitting TRBD1. The CDR3 is made up of 13 amino acids. Germline assignment: CDR1 SGHAT and CDR2 FQNNGV. Germline trimming cut 4 bases from V and 9 bases from J; bases unmatched to any gene: 2. The CDR3, as DNA: TGTGCCAGCAGCTCGGGACAGGGGGTTGAGCAGTTCTTC. It specifies CASSSGQGVEQFF.